This TCR beta chain was captured by sequencing in a study of shared clonotypes between healthy human individuals. Naive-designated CD8 cells lacked CD45RO, were positively enriched for CCR7, and omitted terminally differentiated effector memory CD45RA+ cells. Donation came from healthy HIV-negative adults that had no recent acute infections or vaccinations. Study results and caveats: Sampling included only blood; tissue repertoires likely differ. Generation of non-shared clonotypes was less probable than generation of clonotypes shared by all four donors.

The CDR3 contains 15 residues. Germline CDR1 is SGDLS and CDR2 is YYNGEE. The V gene lost 0 bases and the J gene lost 5 bases, with 15 bases spanning the gap. Several immunoSEQ plates held equal portions of the genomic DNA taken from each subset. Sequencing used immunoSEQ multiplex PCR; TCRdb keeps in-frame clones, though not all of them. The data contain fewer than 800,000 clones, 92% of them seen just once; the ten biggest clones take up 24%. Details on this clone: The antigen is not known.

The origin of this receptor is a young man in good health. The rearrangement joins TRBV9 to TRBJ2-7; the D is unclear. Input material: naive CD8+ T cells sorted from blood. DNA of the CDR3: TGTGCCAGCAGCGTAGGGACCCTTATAGGCGACGAGCAGTACTTC. Its protein is CASSVGTLIGDEQYF. The variable domain in full, completed from reference TRBV9 and TRBJ2-7, reads DSGVTQTPKHLITATGQRVTLRCSPRSGDLSVYWYQQSLDQGLQFLIQYYNGEERAKGNILERFSAQQFPDLHSELNLSSLELGDSALYFCASSVGTLIGDEQYFGPGTRLTVT.